Below, 22 T cell receptor beta chains from the same sample are listed, as sequenced in a study of molecular identifiers for immune sequencing clone quantification. TCRdb ran MiXCR on the PCR reads and lists one entry per CDR3 protein. The table records hundreds of thousands of distinct CDR3 sequences, less than 30% of them present only once. The sequencing sample was made of naive CD8+ T cells from blood, with Jurkat cell RNA spiked in. Subset described: FACS-sorted CD8+CD4-CCR7+CD45RA+ naive T cells. Source of these receptors: a human donor in good health. Some libraries in this study had Jurkat cell RNA spiked in.

This clonotype was detected ten times or more. The V call is TRBV27, the J call TRBJ1-1; tentative D call: TRBD1 (6 bases). Trimming stripped 8 bases from V and 4 bases from J, with 14 bases between. The CDR3 spans 13 residues. Per germline, CDR1 MNHEY and CDR2 SMNVEV (reference sequence). CDR3 sequence (DNA): TGTGCCAGCGGATTGAGAGGGGGCACTGAAGCTTTCTTT. Its translation is CASGLRGGTEAFF.

This clonotype was detected ten times or more. This sequence joins TRBV12-3 or TRBV12-4 and TRBJ1-1; D is ambiguous. V shed 5 bases and J shed 6 bases, with 16 bases lying between them. This CDR3 is built from 14 residues. The chain's CDR3 is CASSPEAMTPEAFF. The CDR3 nucleotides read TGTGCCAGCAGTCCCGAAGCCATGACACCTGAAGCTTTCTTT.

The sample holds a few counts of this clonotype. The chain links TRBV15 to TRBJ1-1; D remains ambiguous. The germline CDR1 and CDR2 sequences are LNHNV and YYDKDF (reference sequence). V was clipped by 5 bases and J by 5 bases, with 12 bases between them. CDR3 length: 13 residues. Here the CDR3 reads CATSAEWGTEAFF. CDR3 bases: TGTGCCACCAGCGCCGAATGGGGTACTGAAGCTTTCTTT. The variable domain in full, with the rest retrieved from reference TRBV15 and TRBJ1-1, is DAMVIQNPRYQVTQFGKPVTLSCSQTLNHNVMYWYQQKSSQAPKLLFHYYDKDFNNEADTPDNFQSRRPNTSFCFLDIRSPGLGDTAMYLCATSAEWGTEAFFGQGTRLTVV.

Of note for this clonotype: This may arise from a read error, as a much more abundant clone is one base away. This chain uses TRBV29-1 with TRBJ1-5, with TRBD1 matching 10 bases. CDR1 is SQVTM, CDR2 ANQGSEA, per germline. The CDR3 totals 14 residues. The CDR3 region is CSVVSGQGNQPQQF. CDR3 sequence (DNA): TGCAGCGTTGTTTCGGGACAGGGGAATCAGCCCCAGCAGTTT.

In this sample, this clonotype turned up many times. At one end the junction does not follow the germline gene, possibly because of a read error. The rearrangement links TRBV20-1 to TRBJ2-3, with TRBD1 matching 9 bases. The CDR3 length is 14 residues. The germline V gene encodes CDR1 DFQATT and CDR2 SNEGSKA (reference sequence). CDR3: CGTGITLDTDTQYF. The CDR3 DNA follows: TGTGGGACAGGGATCACCTTAGATACAGATACGCAGTATTTT.

This clonotype occurred a few times. The CDR3 bases are TGTGCCAGCCAGGGACACAATCAGCCCCAGCATTTT. Translation: CASQGHNQPQHF. The chain links TRBV7-9 to TRBJ1-5; TRBD1 might be the D (6 bases). The CDR3 is 12 residues long. The V and J ends lost 8 bases and 3 bases respectively, with 8 bases between them. The germline V gene has CDR1 SEHNR and CDR2 FQNEAQ (reference sequence).

The sample holds many counts of this clonotype. J is TRBJ1-1 and V is TRBV28; D not certain. The germline V gene encodes CDR1 MDHEN and CDR2 SYDVKM. The V gene lost 1 base and the J gene lost 5 bases, with 14 bases spanning the gap. CDR3 length: 15 residues. CDR3 sequence: CASSLSPQLGTEAFF. In DNA, the CDR3 is TGTGCCAGCAGTTTATCTCCCCAATTAGGGACTGAAGCTTTCTTT.

This clonotype was counted only a few times. One junction end does not reproduce the germline sequence, and a read error may be involved. This rearrangement joins TRBV18 to TRBJ2-6; possible D gene TRBD1, 5 bases. This CDR3 region has 15 residues. Germline CDR1 and CDR2: KGHSH and LQKENI. The CDR3 DNA sequence: TGTGCCAGCTCACCACCGGATCCTGGGGCCGACGTCCTGACTTTC. Translating gives CASSPPDPGADVLTF.

There are many counts of this clonotype. J is TRBJ1-4 and V is TRBV29-1; D is undetermined. Germline V gene data show CDR1 as SQVTM and CDR2 as ANQGSEA. The V end was cut by 0 bases, the J end by 10 bases, with 15 bases between. There are 14 residues in the CDR3. This CDR3 is CSVEDGTVRGKLFF. CDR3 bases: TGCAGCGTTGAAGACGGCACCGTCCGGGGAAAACTGTTTTTT.

The chain recombines TRBV6-2 or TRBV6-3 with TRBJ2-7; D call uncertain. The CDR3 has 14 residues. Germline CDR1 MNHEY, CDR2 SVGEGT. V was cut by 0 bases and J by 4 bases, with 10 bases left in between. CDR3 in amino acids: CASSYSMETYEQYF. The CDR3 DNA reads as TGTGCCAGCAGTTACTCGATGGAAACATACGAGCAGTACTTC.

The table lists this clonotype with a count of one. A read error may account for a junction end that differs from germline. This chain joins TRBV27 and TRBJ2-7; tentative D call: TRBD1 (6 bases). The CDR3 runs 13 residues. Looked up from germline, CDR1 is MNHEY and CDR2 is SMNVEV (reference sequence). The CDR3 nucleotides are TGTGCCAGCAGTTTATCACAGGGAAATGAGCCGTGCTTC. Protein: CASSLSQGNEPCF.

This clonotype has at least ten counts. This sequence joins TRBV7-2 and TRBJ2-7, with 8 bases identical to TRBD2. J was trimmed by 6 bases and V by 1 base; bases with no gene match: 11. The CDR3 has 16 amino acids. The germline CDR1 and CDR2 sequences are SGHTA and FQGNSA. The CDR3 is CASSLEGVAGIGEQYF. The CDR3 nucleotides are TGTGCCAGCAGCTTAGAGGGTGTAGCGGGAATAGGCGAGCAGTACTTC. The complete variable domain, with remaining parts taken from reference TRBV7-2 and TRBJ2-7, reads GAGVSQSPSNKVTEKGKDVELRCDPISGHTALYWYRQSLGQGLEFLIYFQGNSAPDKSGLPSDRFSAERTGGSVSTLTIQRTQQEDSAVYLCASSLEGVAGIGEQYFGPGTRLTVT.

A few counts support this clonotype. The chain employs TRBV28 and TRBJ1-5, with 12 bases aligning to TRBD1. Unmatched junction bases numbered 10, after V lost 5 bases and J lost 11 bases. The CDR3 runs 15 residues. The germline gives CDR1 MDHEN, CDR2 SYDVKM. The CDR3 protein is CASSRDRGLRGTQHF. Written as DNA, the CDR3 is TGTGCCAGCAGTCGGGACAGGGGGCTTCGGGGGACCCAGCATTTT.

This clonotype was observed a handful of times. This sequence joins TRBV19 and TRBJ2-7; D tentatively reads TRBD1 or TRBD2 (6 bases each). Germline V CDR1 and CDR2: LNHDA, SQIVND (reference sequence). There are 12 residues in the CDR3. The V and J ends lost 10 bases and 5 bases respectively, with 15 bases between them. CDR3 coding DNA: TGTGCCACCTCCTTGGGGGGCCACGAGCAGTACTTC. Protein product: CATSLGGHEQYF.

This clonotype was observed many times. The genes are TRBV14 and TRBJ1-2, with TRBD1 identical over 7 bases. V lost 1 base to trimming and J lost 4 bases; unmatched junction nucleotides: 6. The CDR3 loop spans 15 amino acids. Germline CDR1 SGHDN, CDR2 FVKESK. CDR3 DNA: TGTGCCAGCAGCCAAGCTCCAGGGGGAGGCTATGGCTACACCTTC. Protein sequence: CASSQAPGGGYGYTF.

Details on this clonotype: Given a much more abundant clone one base away, this may be a read error. The chain has TRBV9 and TRBJ2-3, with D perhaps TRBD1 (6 bases). Germline lookup yields CDR1 SGDLS and CDR2 YYNGEE. This CDR3 is built from 16 residues. V lost 4 bases to trimming and J lost 2 bases, with 17 bases between them. CDR3 DNA sequence: TGTGCCAGCAGCTCGTGGCAGGGGCGACCCACAGATACGCAGTATTTT. Its protein is CASSSWQGRPTDTQYF. Together with reference TRBV9 and TRBJ2-3, the CDR3 gives the full variable domain: DSGVTQTPKHLITATGQRVTLRCSPRSGDLSVYWYQQSLDQGLQFLIQYYNGEERAKGNILERFSAQQFPDLHSELNLSSLELGDSALYFCASSSWQGRPTDTQYFGPGTRLTVL.

In the case of this clonotype: A read error may produce the germline difference seen at one junction end. The chain is built from TRBV29-1 and TRBJ2-1, with 12 bases lining up with TRBD2. The CDR3 loop spans 13 amino acids. Germline assignment: CDR1 SQVTM and CDR2 ANQGSEA. CDR3 DNA sequence: TGCAGCGTTGGACTAGCGGGAGTTCATGAGCGGTTCTTC. Translating gives CSVGLAGVHERFF.

This clonotype was seen only a few times. V usage is TRBV7-3 and J usage is TRBJ2-1; no reliable D call. The CDR3 totals 12 residues. V was pared by 4 bases and J by 10 bases, with 11 bases between. The germline V gene encodes CDR1 SGHTA and CDR2 FQGTGA. CDR3 coding DNA: TGTGCCAGCAGCTCGGACCATTACGAGCAGTTCTTC. Protein product: CASSSDHYEQFF.

The chain recombines TRBV6-6 with TRBJ2-7, with unresolved D. Germline CDR1 and CDR2: MNHNY and SVGAGI (reference sequence). This CDR3 comprises 12 residues. Trimming removed 2 bases at V and 3 bases at J, with 5 bases between. The CDR3 spells CASSYLFYEQYF. The CDR3 nucleotides read TGTGCCAGCAGTTACCTTTTCTACGAGCAGTACTTC.

The V call is TRBV19, the J call TRBJ2-2, with 9 bases aligning to TRBD1. There are 15 residues in the CDR3. Germline V gene data show CDR1 as LNHDA and CDR2 as SQIVND (reference sequence). With V trimmed by 3 bases and J by 6 bases, 5 bases remained unmatched. CDR3 amino acids: CASSITGGFPGELFF. The CDR3 DNA follows: TGTGCCAGTAGTATTACAGGGGGCTTCCCCGGGGAGCTGTTTTTT.

This clonotype was counted many times. The rearrangement uses TRBV13 and TRBJ1-5, with D maybe TRBD1 (5 bases). Trimming removed 0 bases from V and 6 bases from J, with 15 bases in between. CDR3 length: 16 residues. Germline CDR1 PRHDT, CDR2 FYEKMQ (reference sequence). The CDR3 loop is CASSLGGEGSGQPQHF. CDR3 coding DNA: TGTGCCAGCAGCTTAGGGGGCGAGGGGAGCGGTCAGCCCCAGCATTTT.

This clonotype was picked up many times. This rearrangement joins TRBV27 to TRBJ2-7, with a possible D match to TRBD1 (6 bases). The V and J ends lost 4 bases and 5 bases respectively, with 15 bases between them. The germline V gene encodes CDR1 MNHEY and CDR2 SMNVEV (reference sequence). The CDR3 contains 14 residues. The CDR3: CASSWGQGVNEQYF. Written as DNA, the CDR3 is TGTGCCAGCAGTTGGGGACAAGGAGTCAACGAGCAGTACTTC.